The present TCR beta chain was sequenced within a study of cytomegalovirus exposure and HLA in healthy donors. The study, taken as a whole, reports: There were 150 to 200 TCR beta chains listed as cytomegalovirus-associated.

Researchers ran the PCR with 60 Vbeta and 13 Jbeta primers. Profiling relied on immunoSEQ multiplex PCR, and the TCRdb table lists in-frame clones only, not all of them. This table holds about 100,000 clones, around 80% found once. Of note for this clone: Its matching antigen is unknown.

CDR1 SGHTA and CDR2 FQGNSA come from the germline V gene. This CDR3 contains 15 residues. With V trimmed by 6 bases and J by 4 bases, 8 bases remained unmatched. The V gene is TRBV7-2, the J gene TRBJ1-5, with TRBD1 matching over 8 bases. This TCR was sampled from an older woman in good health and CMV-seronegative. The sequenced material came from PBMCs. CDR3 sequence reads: CASRAQGAANQPQHF. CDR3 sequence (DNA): TGTGCCAGCAGGGCTCAGGGGGCGGCGAATCAGCCCCAGCATTTT.